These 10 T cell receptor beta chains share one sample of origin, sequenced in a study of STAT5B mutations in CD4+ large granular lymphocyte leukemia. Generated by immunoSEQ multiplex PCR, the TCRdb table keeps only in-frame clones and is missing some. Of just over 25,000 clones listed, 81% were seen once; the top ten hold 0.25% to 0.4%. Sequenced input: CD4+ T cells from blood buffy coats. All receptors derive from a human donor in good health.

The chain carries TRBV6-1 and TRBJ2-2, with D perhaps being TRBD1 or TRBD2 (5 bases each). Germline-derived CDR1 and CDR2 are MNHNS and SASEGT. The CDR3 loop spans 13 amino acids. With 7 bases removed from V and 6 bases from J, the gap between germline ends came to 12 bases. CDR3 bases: TGTGCCAGCACGGGGCTAAATGCCGGGGAGCTGTTTTTT. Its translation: CASTGLNAGELFF.

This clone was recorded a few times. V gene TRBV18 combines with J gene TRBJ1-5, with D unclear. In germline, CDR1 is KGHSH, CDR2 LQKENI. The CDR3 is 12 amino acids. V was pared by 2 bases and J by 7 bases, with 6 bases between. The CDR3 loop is CASSPGSQPQHF. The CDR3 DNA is TGTGCCAGCTCACCAGGGAGCCAGCCCCAGCATTTT.

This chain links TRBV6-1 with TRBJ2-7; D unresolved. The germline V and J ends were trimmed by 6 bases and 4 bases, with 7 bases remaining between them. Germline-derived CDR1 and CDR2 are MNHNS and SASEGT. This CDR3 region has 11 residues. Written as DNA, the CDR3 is TGTGCCAGCAGCTGGATGTACGAGCAGTACTTC. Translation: CASSWMYEQYF.

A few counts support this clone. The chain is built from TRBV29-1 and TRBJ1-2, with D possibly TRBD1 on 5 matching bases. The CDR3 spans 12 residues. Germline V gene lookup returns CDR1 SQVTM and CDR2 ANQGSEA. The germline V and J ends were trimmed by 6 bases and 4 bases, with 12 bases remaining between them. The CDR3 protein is CSVRQSTYGYTF. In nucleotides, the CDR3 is TGCAGCGTGAGACAGAGTACCTATGGCTACACCTTC.

The CDR3 sequence: CASSLLSGWDETQYF. DNA of the CDR3: TGTGCCAGCAGCCTGTTGTCAGGGTGGGACGAGACCCAGTACTTC. The J gene is TRBJ2-5, the V gene TRBV11-3; the D call may be TRBD1 or TRBD2 (5 bases each). Deletions cut 5 bases from V and 5 bases from J, with 18 bases between. The length of the CDR3 is 15 residues. Germline V CDR1 and CDR2: SGHNT, YENEEA.

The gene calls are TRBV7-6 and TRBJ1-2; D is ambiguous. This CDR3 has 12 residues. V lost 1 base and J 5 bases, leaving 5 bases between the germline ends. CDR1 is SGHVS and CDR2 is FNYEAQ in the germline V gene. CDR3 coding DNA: TGTGCCAGCAGCTTAGTCCCGTATGGCTACACCTTC. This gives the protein CASSLVPYGYTF.

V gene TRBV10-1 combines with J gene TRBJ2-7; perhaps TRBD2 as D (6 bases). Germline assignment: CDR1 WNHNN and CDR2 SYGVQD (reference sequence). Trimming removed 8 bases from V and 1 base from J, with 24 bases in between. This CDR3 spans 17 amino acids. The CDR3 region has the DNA TGCGCCAGCCCCCCCCTCGCAGTAGCGGAGGTATCCTACGAGCAGTACTTC. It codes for CASPPLAVAEVSYEQYF.

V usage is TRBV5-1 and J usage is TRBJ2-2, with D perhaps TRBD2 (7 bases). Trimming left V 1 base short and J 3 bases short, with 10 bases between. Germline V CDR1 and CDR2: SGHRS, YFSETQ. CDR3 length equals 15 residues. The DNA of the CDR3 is TGCGCCAGCAGCTTGTCGGGGGGCGACACCGGGGAGCTGTTTTTT. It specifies CASSLSGGDTGELFF. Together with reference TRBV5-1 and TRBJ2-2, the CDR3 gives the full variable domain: KAGVTQTPRYLIKTRGQQVTLSCSPISGHRSVSWYQQTPGQGLQFLFEYFSETQRNKGNFPGRFSGRQFSNSRSEMNVSTLELGDSALYLCASSLSGGDTGELFFGEGSRLTVL.

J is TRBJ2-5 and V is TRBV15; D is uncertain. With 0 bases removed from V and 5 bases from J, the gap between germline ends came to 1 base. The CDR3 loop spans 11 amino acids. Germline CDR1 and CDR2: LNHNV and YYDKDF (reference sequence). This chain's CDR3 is CATSREETQYF. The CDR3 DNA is TGTGCCACCAGCAGAGAGGAGACCCAGTACTTC.

CDR3 in DNA: TGCGCCAGCAGTCAATCGAAACGTTTTCGGGGGACAGGGGACACCGGGGAGCTGTTTTTT. This translates into CASSQSKRFRGTGDTGELFF. The V call is TRBV23-1, the J call TRBJ2-2, with 10 bases aligning to TRBD1. TRBV23-1 is reported as an ORF; its role is uncertain. The length of the CDR3 is 20 residues. V lost 0 bases, J lost 3 bases, and 13 bases stayed unmatched.